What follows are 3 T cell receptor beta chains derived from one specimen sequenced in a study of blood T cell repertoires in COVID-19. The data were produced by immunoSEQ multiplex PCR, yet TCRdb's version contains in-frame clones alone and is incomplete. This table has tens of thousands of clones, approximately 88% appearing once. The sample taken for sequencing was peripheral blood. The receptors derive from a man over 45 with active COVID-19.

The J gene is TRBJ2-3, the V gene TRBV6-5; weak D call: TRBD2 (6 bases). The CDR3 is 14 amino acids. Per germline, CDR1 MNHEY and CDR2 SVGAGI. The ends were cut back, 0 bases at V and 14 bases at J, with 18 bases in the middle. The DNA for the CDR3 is TGTGCCAGCAGTTACTCTCTCCGCGGGGCCGTCTGGTATTTT. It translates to CASSYSLRGAVWYF.

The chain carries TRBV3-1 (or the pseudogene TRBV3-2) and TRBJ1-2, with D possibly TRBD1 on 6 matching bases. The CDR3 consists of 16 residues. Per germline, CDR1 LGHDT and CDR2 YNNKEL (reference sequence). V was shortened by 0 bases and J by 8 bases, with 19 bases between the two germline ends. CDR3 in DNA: TGTGCCAGCAGCCAAGATAAATCGAACAGGGCACTGGGCTACACCTTC. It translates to CASSQDKSNRALGYTF.

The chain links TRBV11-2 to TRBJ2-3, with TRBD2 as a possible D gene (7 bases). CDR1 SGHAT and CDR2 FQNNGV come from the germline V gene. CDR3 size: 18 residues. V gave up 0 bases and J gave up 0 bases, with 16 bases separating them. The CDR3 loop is CASSLDTGGFGSTDTQYF. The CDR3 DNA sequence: TGTGCCAGCAGCTTAGATACGGGGGGCTTCGGAAGCACAGATACGCAGTATTTT.